The sequence of this TCR beta chain was determined in a study of blood T cells in healthy people across ages. Study outcomes and limitations: PBMCs that were unsorted prevented a conclusive naive versus antigen-experienced comparison.

Per sample, no less than 5 micrograms of total RNA were extracted. Using a J-beta primer mix together with a sample-barcoded 5' primer, a second PCR was run for about 7 to 12 cycles. Each cDNA molecule, via a template-switch adaptor with 12 random nucleotides, was tagged. Via MiXCR, TCRdb re-called the 5' RACE reads, giving one row per CDR3 protein. The sample records fewer than 750,000 distinct CDR3 sequences, about 45% being singletons. This clonotype appeared many times. The antigen is undetermined. Sequenced material: blood. The receptor was derived from an elderly man in good health.

CDR3: CASSLADRGKYF. In DNA form, the CDR3 reads TGTGCCAGCAGCTTAGCGGACAGGGGGAAGTACTTC. The chain couples TRBV7-8 to TRBJ2-7; 10 positions agree with TRBD1. CDR1 and CDR2 from the germline V gene are SGHVS and FQNEAQ. CDR3 length: 12 residues. J was trimmed by 11 bases and V by 0 bases; bases with no gene match: 1.